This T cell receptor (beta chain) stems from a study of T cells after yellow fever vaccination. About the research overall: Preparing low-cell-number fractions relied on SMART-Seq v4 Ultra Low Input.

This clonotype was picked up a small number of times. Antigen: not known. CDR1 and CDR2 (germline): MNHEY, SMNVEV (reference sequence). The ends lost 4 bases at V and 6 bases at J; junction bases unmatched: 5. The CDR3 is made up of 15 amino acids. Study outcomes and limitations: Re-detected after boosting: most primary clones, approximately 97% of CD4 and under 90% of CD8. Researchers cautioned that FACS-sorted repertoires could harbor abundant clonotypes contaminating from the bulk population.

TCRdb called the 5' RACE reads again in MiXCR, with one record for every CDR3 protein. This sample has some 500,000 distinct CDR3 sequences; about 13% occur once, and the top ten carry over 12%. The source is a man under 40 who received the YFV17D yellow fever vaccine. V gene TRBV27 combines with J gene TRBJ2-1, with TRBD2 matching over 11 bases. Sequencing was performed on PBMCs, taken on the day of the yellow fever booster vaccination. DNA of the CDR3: TGTGCCAGCAGTTATACTAGCGGGAGAGGCAATGAGCAGTTCTTC. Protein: CASSYTSGRGNEQFF.